This T cell receptor beta chain originates from a study of post-analysis software for immune sequencing data (dated by TCRdb to 2014 to 2015). As for the study more broadly: Disease courses on record covered relapsing-remitting, secondary progressive and progressive-relapsing multiple sclerosis, though some patients had no subtype annotation. The multiple sclerosis patient repertoires were compared with 10 to 12 previously published healthy control repertoires from donors aged about 6 to 25 years. A subset of samples was prepared in parallel using single-end sample barcoding, then pooled and co-amplified after Illumina adapter ligation.

To demonstrate the VDJtools post-analysis software, TCR beta repertoires were profiled from the peripheral blood of about 13 young patients with multiple sclerosis. Multiple sclerosis patients were children and adolescents aged roughly 6 to 17 years. The germline V gene provides CDR1 SGHRS and CDR2 YFSETQ. Its CDR3 holds 16 amino acids, cysteine through phenylalanine. Only the CDR3 region is kept as DNA, spanning 48 bases read in frame from base 1. V ends up 4 bases short and J 5 bases short, with an unmatched junction base count of 11. The library was produced with PCR. The sequencer listed for this sample is Illumina HiSeq 2500. To reduce PCR and sequencing biases, unique molecular identifiers were incorporated into the TCR beta cDNA libraries. About 500,000 cDNA molecules were obtained for every 1 to 10 million input T cells, so each molecule roughly corresponded to one T cell. The patient libraries were prepared and sequenced using the same protocol as the earlier healthy control dataset. Within a given batch, samples were prepared together, multiplexed and sequenced on the same HiSeq lane. Regarding the original processing steps: Raw barcoded reads were processed with MIGEC, discarding single-read molecular identifier groups before consensus assembly and CDR3 extraction. VDJtools was used for post-analysis of the clonotype tables, with diversity normalized by down-sampling every dataset to the smallest sample size. In repertoire overlap clustering, CDR3 amino acid sequences, but not nucleotide sequences, were matched to correct batch-related cross-sample contamination. TCRdb passed the public sequencing reads through fastp at Q25 and MiXCR, retaining productive beta sequences. Entries are consolidated by CDR3 protein sequence, retaining the most common genes and DNA. It is TCRdb's table, rather than the study itself, that gives the V and J calls and clone size. Here the sample has roughly 540,000 distinct CDR3 sequences; 30% to 40% occur a single time. Of the sample, 5% to 6% is held by the ten largest clones.

Study-level results and caveats: The multiple sclerosis patient group was slightly younger than the control group. Strong co-clustering of samples prepared in the same batch was shown by direct clustering with F measure, prompting a batch-effect correction. Significantly lower normalized Chao1 diversity was found in multiple sclerosis patients than in controls, suggesting substantial peripheral T-cell clonal expansion. A handful of TRBV segments, including TRBV5-6, TRBV5-1 and TRBV20-1, were significantly more frequent in patients than controls.

For this clonotype: Its binding antigen is unknown. It has no much larger one-base neighbor in the sample; base qualities were not kept.

The source is a girl younger than 18 with multiple sclerosis. In this chain, TRBV5-1 is recombined with TRBJ1-2; TRBD1 fits 10 bases in the junction. Sequencing was done on a sample of blood. The CDR3 is CASSTGGTGALYGYTF. Read as DNA, the sequence is TGCGCCAGCAGCACGGGAGGGACAGGGGCCCTTTATGGCTACACCTTC.